The 7 T cell receptor beta chains listed next were all sequenced from one sample in a study of vaccination effects on CD4 cells after COVID-19. Expansion of antigen-specific CD4+ T cells with viral peptide pools was carried out by the ViraFEST assay before sequencing. Culture proceeded for 10 days, and CD4+ T cells were then isolated. SARS-CoV-2 infection was confirmed by PCR in the person between March and December 2020. As their vaccination, participants received two doses of either BNT162b2 or mRNA-1273. TCRdb keeps only in-frame clones here, not all; method: immunoSEQ multiplex PCR. The sample consists of 15,000 or so clones, roughly 80% of them appearing once. For these TCRs, the target antigens are not known. Sequencing used CD4+ T cells from PBMCs cultured with SARS-CoV-2 spike peptides, obtained after COVID-19 vaccination. The receptors were sampled from a human donor who had a prior SARS-CoV-2 infection.

The rearrangement joins TRBV25-1 to TRBJ1-1, with D unresolved. The ends were cut back, 1 base at V and 3 bases at J, with 9 bases in the middle. CDR3 length: 14 residues. The V gene's germline CDR1 is MGHDK and CDR2 SYGVNS. In DNA, the CDR3 is TGTGCCAGCAGTGAATTGCGATCGGACACTGAAGCTTTCTTT. Its translation: CASSELRSDTEAFF.

J is TRBJ1-6 and V is TRBV5-1; D is undetermined. This CDR3 is 16 amino acids long. The V end lost 0 bases, the J end lost 5 bases, and 12 bases lay between the germline ends. Germline V gene data show CDR1 as SGHRS and CDR2 as YFSETQ. The CDR3 region has the DNA TGCGCCAGCAGCTTGGTGCCCGCCAACCATAATTCACCCCTCCACTTT. Translated, it gives CASSLVPANHNSPLHF.

This chain joins TRBV3-1 (or the pseudogene TRBV3-2) and TRBJ2-1; 7 bases are a match to TRBD2. The CDR3 length is 15 residues. Germline V CDR1 and CDR2: LGHDT, YNNKEL (reference sequence). Losses at the gene ends were 4 bases for V and 0 bases for J; bases not matched to a gene: 3. The CDR3 reads CASSPTGGSYNEQFF. The CDR3 nucleotides are TGTGCCAGCAGCCCAACGGGGGGCTCCTACAATGAGCAGTTCTTC.

V and J are TRBV10-3 and TRBJ2-7; D call uncertain. Germline V lookup: CDR1 ENHRY, CDR2 SYGVKD. The CDR3 consists of 14 residues. The germline V and J ends were trimmed by 3 bases and 6 bases, with 15 bases remaining between them. In nucleotides, the CDR3 is TGTGCCATCAGTGATTATAGTCGGATAGGCGAGCAGTACTTC. It is translated as CAISDYSRIGEQYF.

The J gene is TRBJ2-1, the V gene TRBV7-9; a possible D gene is TRBD2 (6 bases). The CDR3 has 14 residues. V lost 2 bases and J 4 bases, leaving 9 bases between the germline ends. The germline gives CDR1 SEHNR, CDR2 FQNEAQ (reference sequence). The chain's CDR3 is CASSLSSGYNEQFF. DNA of the CDR3: TGTGCCAGCAGCTTAAGTAGCGGTTACAATGAGCAGTTCTTC.

This chain uses TRBV4-1 with TRBJ2-6, with D possibly being TRBD2 (5 bases). The germline CDR1 and CDR2 sequences are MGHRA and YSYEKL. Trimming shortened V by 4 bases and J by 0 bases, and 10 bases separated the two germline ends. The CDR3 runs to 16 residues. CDR3 residues: CASSRNEGSGANVLTF. CDR3 coding DNA: TGCGCCAGCAGCCGCAACGAGGGCTCTGGGGCCAACGTCCTGACTTTC.

This clone is a singleton in its sample. The J gene is TRBJ2-3, the V gene TRBV6-5, with D tentatively TRBD1 or TRBD2 (5 bases each). Germline V gives CDR1 MNHEY, CDR2 SVGAGI. Trimming took off 5 bases at V and 2 bases at J, with 11 bases between the two ends. CDR3 length equals 14 residues. The CDR3 DNA sequence: TGTGCCAGCAGTCGAAACGGGGCCACAGATACGCAGTATTTT. Protein: CASSRNGATDTQYF.